These 10 T cell receptor beta chains were sequenced from one sample in a study of T cell repertoires in cytomegalovirus infection. A single record per CDR3 protein comes from TCRdb applying MiXCR to the reads. The sample has about 260,000 distinct CDR3 sequences, around 8.7% seen once; the top ten hold about 15%. Sequenced sample: PBMCs. These receptors came from a human donor in good health (CMV status not recorded). Some clones in this sample may be carry-over from other donors' samples.

The chain links TRBV5-6 to TRBJ2-5, with 11 bases aligning to TRBD2. The J segment lost 2 bases and the V segment lost 4 bases, leaving 7 bases of the junction unmatched. The CDR3 is 16 amino acids. From germline, CDR1 is SGHDT and CDR2 YYEEEE. The CDR3 here is CASSLKTSGTQETQYF. CDR3 DNA sequence: TGTGCCAGCAGCCTCAAGACTAGCGGGACTCAAGAGACCCAGTACTTC.

In this sample, this clonotype turned up many times. V and J are TRBV6-1 and TRBJ1-3; D not resolved. Germline V CDR1 and CDR2: MNHNS, SASEGT. The germline V and J ends were trimmed by 6 bases and 0 bases, with 12 bases remaining between them. The CDR3 totals 15 residues. CDR3 bases: TGTGCCAGCAGAAAAGACCGCTACTCTGGAAACACCATATATTTT. This encodes CASRKDRYSGNTIYF.

In this sample, this clonotype turned up many times. The chain has TRBV28 and TRBJ1-6; 7 nucleotides agree with TRBD1. The germline CDR1 and CDR2 sequences are MDHEN and SYDVKM. This CDR3 has 16 amino acids. The V gene end was trimmed by 5 bases and the J gene end by 0 bases; junction bases not matched to a gene: 4. The DNA of the CDR3 is TGTGCCAGCAGTGAGACAGGGAGCTCCTATAATTCACCCCTCCACTTT. Its protein is CASSETGSSYNSPLHF. Full variable domain (remainder filled in from reference TRBV28 and TRBJ1-6): DVKVTQSSRYLVKRTGEKVFLECVQDMDHENMFWYRQDPGLGLRLIYFSYDVKMKEKGDIPEGYSVSREKKERFSLILESASTNQTSMYLCASSETGSSYNSPLHFGNGTRLTVT.

This clonotype was recorded at least ten times. The chain is built from TRBV18 and TRBJ1-1, with D maybe TRBD1 (5 bases). CDR3 length: 15 amino acids. Germline lookup yields CDR1 KGHSH and CDR2 LQKENI. Trimming left V 3 bases short and J 2 bases short, with 13 bases between. CDR3 sequence reads: CASSPQNQGNTEAFF. The CDR3 region has the DNA TGTGCCAGCTCACCTCAGAATCAGGGAAACACTGAAGCTTTCTTT.

This clonotype was seen at least ten times. The genes are TRBV6-1 and TRBJ1-2; maybe TRBD1 (5 bases). Trimming took 5 bases from V and 0 from J, leaving 19 bases between them. Germline assignment: CDR1 MNHNS and CDR2 SASEGT. The CDR3 loop spans 17 amino acids. The CDR3 is CASSPGTLHSANYGYTF. In nucleotides, the CDR3 is TGTGCCAGCAGTCCCGGGACCTTGCACTCGGCTAACTATGGCTACACCTTC.

The chain has TRBV25-1 and TRBJ2-4; D gene uncertain. Germline assignment: CDR1 MGHDK and CDR2 SYGVNS. V was shortened by 4 bases and J by 9 bases, with 7 bases between the two germline ends. The CDR3 consists of 11 residues. The CDR3 bases are TGTGCCAGCAGTGGTAGTAGCATTCAGTACTTC. Translating gives CASSGSSIQYF.

This clonotype was seen repeatedly, ten times or more. Here the CDR3 DNA reads TGTGCCAGCAGCCGGGAGACAGGGAGGAATCAGCCCCAGCATTTT. Translating it yields CASSRETGRNQPQHF. The rearrangement uses TRBV7-2 and TRBJ1-5; 7 bases line up with TRBD1. J lost 4 bases, V lost 5 bases, and 8 bases had no gene match. Germline V CDR1 and CDR2: SGHTA, FQGNSA. This CDR3 contains 15 residues.

Comments on this clonotype: Since a much larger clone is just one base distant, this may be a read error. The chain joins TRBV5-6 to TRBJ1-1; no clear D. Germline-derived CDR1 and CDR2 are SGHDT and YYEEEE. There are 15 residues in the CDR3. The V end was cut by 4 bases, the J end by 4 bases, with 17 bases between. DNA for the CDR3: TGTGCCAGCAGCGTTGACTTACGGGCGGGCACTGAAGCTTTCTTT. Residues: CASSVDLRAGTEAFF.

This clonotype appeared many times. J is TRBJ1-1 and V is TRBV24-1; D not resolved. Germline V CDR1 and CDR2: KGHDR, SFDVKD. This CDR3 has 13 residues. Trimming stripped 5 bases from V and 5 bases from J, with 11 bases between. This CDR3 reads CATSVPGGTEAFF. CDR3 sequence (DNA): TGTGCCACCAGTGTTCCGGGAGGAACTGAAGCTTTCTTT.

The chain couples TRBV7-9 to TRBJ1-2, with a tentative D call TRBD1 (6 bases). The CDR3 is made up of 14 amino acids. V dropped 3 bases and J dropped 4 bases, with 12 bases sitting between them. Germline lookup yields CDR1 SEHNR and CDR2 FQNEAQ (reference sequence). The CDR3, as DNA: TGTGCCAGCAGCTTTGAGACAGGCCTCTATGGCTACACCTTC. It translates to CASSFETGLYGYTF.